Shown below are 3 T cell receptor beta chains from a single sample sequenced in a study of T cells of healthy individuals. TCRdb processed the 5' RACE reads anew with MiXCR; each CDR3 protein has one entry. This table has about 100,000 distinct CDR3 sequences, 17% appearing once. These receptors originate from a human donor in good health.

The V and J genes are TRBV19 and TRBJ1-5, with TRBD1 matching 7 bases. The CDR3 has 17 residues. Germline V gives CDR1 LNHDA, CDR2 SQIVND (reference sequence). The V segment lost 5 bases and the J segment 2 bases; nucleotides outside the gene matches: 12. The CDR3 is CASSHPGTEAGNQPQHF. The CDR3 coding sequence is TGTGCCAGTAGTCACCCCGGGACAGAGGCAGGCAATCAGCCCCAGCATTTT. Full variable domain (remainder filled in from reference TRBV19 and TRBJ1-5): DGGITQSPKYLFRKEGQNVTLSCEQNLNHDAMYWYRQDPGQGLRLIYYSQIVNDFQKGDIAEGYSVSREKKESFPLTVTSAQKNPTAFYLCASSHPGTEAGNQPQHFGDGTRLSIL.

This rearrangement joins TRBV12-3 or TRBV12-4 to TRBJ1-2; a weak D match, TRBD1 (5 bases). The CDR3 consists of 14 residues. The V and J ends lost 5 bases and 6 bases respectively, with 16 bases between them. The CDR3 DNA is TGTGCCAGCAGTCTAGTGTCAGGGATGGATGGCTACACCTTC. Its protein is CASSLVSGMDGYTF.

This clonotype was seen many times. This chain connects TRBV4-3 to TRBJ2-3; TRBD2 aligns across 7 bases. Losses at the gene ends were 0 bases for V and 0 bases for J; bases not matched to a gene: 3. This CDR3 is 16 amino acids long. Germline CDR1 is LGHNA and CDR2 is YSLEER. CDR3 region: CASSQDTAGSTDTQYF. The CDR3 coding sequence is TGCGCCAGCAGCCAAGACACAGCGGGGAGCACAGATACGCAGTATTTT.